The sequence of this TCR beta chain was determined in a study of blood T cell repertoires in COVID-19. Libraries were prepared by immunoSEQ multiplex PCR; TCRdb keeps only in-frame clonotypes and omits some of them. This sample has 150,000 to 200,000 clones, with roughly nine tenths found just once. This clone was detected only once. The TCR originated in a man in his late teens or twenties who had recovered from COVID-19. Sequences were obtained from peripheral blood.

The CDR3 DNA sequence: TGTGCCAGCAGCTTAGACAGGGGGGCAGATACGCAGTATTTT. Translated, it gives CASSLDRGADTQYF. V usage is TRBV5-4 and J usage is TRBJ2-3; 9 bases are a match to TRBD1. The CDR3 loop spans 14 amino acids. The V segment lost 2 bases and the J segment 4 bases; nucleotides outside the gene matches: 2. Germline V CDR1 and CDR2: SGHNT, YYREEE (reference sequence). Drawing the rest from reference TRBV5-4 and TRBJ2-3, the complete variable domain is ETGVTQSPTHLIKTRGQQVTLRCSSQSGHNTVSWYQQALGQGPQFIFQYYREEENGRGNFPPRFSGLQFPNYSSELNVNALELDDSALYLCASSLDRGADTQYFGPGTRLTVL.